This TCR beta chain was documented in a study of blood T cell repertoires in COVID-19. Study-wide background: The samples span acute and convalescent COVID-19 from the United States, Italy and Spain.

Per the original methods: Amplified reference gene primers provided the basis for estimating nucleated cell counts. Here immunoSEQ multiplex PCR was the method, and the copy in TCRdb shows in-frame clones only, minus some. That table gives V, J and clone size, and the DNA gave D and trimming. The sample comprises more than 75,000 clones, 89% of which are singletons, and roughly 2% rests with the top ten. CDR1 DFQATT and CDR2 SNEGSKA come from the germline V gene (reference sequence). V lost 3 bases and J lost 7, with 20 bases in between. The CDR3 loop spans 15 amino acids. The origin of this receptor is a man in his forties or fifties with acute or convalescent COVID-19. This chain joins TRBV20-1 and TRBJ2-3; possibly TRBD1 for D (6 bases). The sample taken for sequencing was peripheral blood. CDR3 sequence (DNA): TGCAGTGCTAGTTTGGGGAACAGGGCGGTTTATACGCAGTATTTT. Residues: CSASLGNRAVYTQYF.